These 20 T cell receptor beta chains share one sample of origin, sequenced in a study of T cells in Graves' hyperthyroidism and ophthalmopathy (dated by TCRdb to between 2017 and 2020). The library relied on multiplex PCR. Sequencing was carried out with an Illumina HiSeq 2000. The TCR beta CDR3 regions were amplified from RNA transcripts. A first-round RT-PCR of the TCR CDR3 used the HTBI primer set with the Qiagen OneStep RT-PCR kit. The public sequencing data were trimmed at Q25 with fastp and processed into clonotypes with MiXCR by TCRdb, which kept only in-frame beta chains. A single entry per CDR3 protein holds the most common genes and DNA from its merged rows. Recorded for this sample are around 440,000 distinct CDR3 sequences; more than 15% of them occurred a single time. The top ten clones comprise roughly 13% of the sample. Sequencing was carried out using blood. The receptors were sampled from a woman between 18 and 29 years old with Graves' hyperthyroidism.

In its sample, this clonotype was seen many times. V is TRBV12-3 or TRBV12-4 and J is TRBJ1-2; TRBD1 might be the D (6 bases). The V gene lost 5 bases and the J gene lost 6 bases, with 13 bases spanning the gap. This CDR3 has 13 residues. This CDR3 is CASSITGSNGYTF. DNA for the CDR3: TGTGCCAGCAGTATAACAGGGTCGAATGGCTACACCTTC.

This clonotype was seen at least ten times. This rearrangement joins TRBV20-1 to TRBJ2-3; D unresolved. The V end was cut by 4 bases, the J end by 3 bases, with 11 bases between. This CDR3 comprises 13 residues. Germline CDR1 DFQATT, CDR2 SNEGSKA (reference sequence). The CDR3 protein is CSATAAVTDTQYF. The CDR3 DNA reads TGCAGTGCTACCGCGGCGGTTACAGATACGCAGTATTTT.

A word on this clonotype: A read error is possible here, since a much larger clone lies one base away. This chain joins TRBV20-1 and TRBJ2-3, with TRBD1 matching over 7 bases. Germline-derived CDR1 and CDR2 are DFQATT and SNEGSKA (reference sequence). CDR3 length: 13 amino acids. CDR3 residues: CSANRGSTDAQYF. CDR3 DNA sequence: TGCAGTGCTAACAGGGGAAGCACAGATGCGCAGTATTTT.

This clonotype was found many times. This chain links TRBV7-2 with TRBJ2-7, with 12 nucleotides matching TRBD2. The CDR3 totals 18 residues. Germline V gene lookup returns CDR1 SGHTA and CDR2 FQGNSA. V shed 0 bases, J shed 2 bases, and the junction held 8 bases outside the gene matches. CDR3 DNA: TGTGCCAGCAGCTTAGCGCGTGGACTAGCGGGGTCTGCCTACGAGCAGTACTTC. Translation gives CASSLARGLAGSAYEQYF.

This clonotype was found many times. V gene TRBV11-2 combines with J gene TRBJ2-1; D is perhaps TRBD2 (7 bases). This CDR3 has 14 amino acids. V was clipped by 1 base and J by 6 bases, with 10 bases between them. Germline CDR1 and CDR2: SGHAT and FQNNGV. CDR3 loop: CASSLAGGFNEQFF. As DNA, the CDR3 is TGTGCCAGCAGCTTAGCGGGGGGCTTCAATGAGCAGTTCTTC.

This clonotype has at least ten counts. V and J are TRBV5-1 and TRBJ2-7; unclear D gene. This CDR3 region has 13 residues. Germline CDR1 reads SGHRS; CDR2 reads YFSETQ. With 0 bases removed from V and 2 bases from J, the gap between germline ends came to 6 bases. The CDR3 loop is CASSLDWPYEQYF. The CDR3 DNA follows: TGCGCCAGCAGCTTGGACTGGCCCTACGAGCAGTACTTC. The whole variable domain, remainder taken from reference TRBV5-1 and TRBJ2-7, is KAGVTQTPRYLIKTRGQQVTLSCSPISGHRSVSWYQQTPGQGLQFLFEYFSETQRNKGNFPGRFSGRQFSNSRSEMNVSTLELGDSALYLCASSLDWPYEQYFGPGTRLTVT.

V usage is TRBV24-1 and J usage is TRBJ2-3; D possibly corresponds to TRBD2 (6 bases). The CDR3 loop spans 14 amino acids. Germline-derived CDR1 and CDR2 are KGHDR and SFDVKD. The V end lost 6 bases, the J end lost 1 base, and 10 bases lay between the germline ends. DNA of the CDR3: TGTGCCACCAGTTCTCCGGGAGGCACAGATACGCAGTATTTT. Translating gives CATSSPGGTDTQYF.

This clonotype was found many times. The chain recombines TRBV20-1 with TRBJ2-7; D is ambiguous. The V end was cut by 1 base, the J end by 1 base, with 8 bases between. The length of the CDR3 is 13 residues. Germline V gives CDR1 DFQATT, CDR2 SNEGSKA (reference sequence). CDR3: CSARGLGSYEQYF. The CDR3 nucleotides are TGCAGTGCTAGAGGCCTAGGATCCTACGAGCAGTACTTC.

The table lists this clonotype with a few counts. The chain employs TRBV20-1 and TRBJ2-1; D is unclear. This CDR3 has 14 amino acids. Trimming removed 4 bases from V and 1 base from J, with 11 bases in between. Germline V gene sequence: CDR1 DFQATT, CDR2 SNEGSKA (reference sequence). The CDR3 sequence: CSAIRVGSYNEQFF. In DNA, the CDR3 is TGCAGTGCTATTCGAGTGGGGTCCTACAATGAGCAGTTCTTC.

The chain employs TRBV20-1 and TRBJ2-1; the match to TRBD2 covers 15 bases. This CDR3 contains 17 residues. The ends lost 3 bases at V and 3 bases at J; junction bases unmatched: 6. Germline CDR1 DFQATT, CDR2 SNEGSKA (reference sequence). The CDR3 DNA sequence: TGCAGTGCTAGTCGGACTAGCGGGAGGGTCCGCTACAATGAGCAGTTCTTC. It is translated as CSASRTSGRVRYNEQFF.

This clonotype was seen repeatedly, ten times or more. CDR3 region: CASSLLNTGEGYTF. In DNA form, the CDR3 reads TGTGCCAGCAGTTTGCTCAATACAGGGGAGGGCTACACCTTC. The rearrangement joins TRBV28 to TRBJ1-2, with TRBD1 matching 7 bases. This CDR3 has 14 residues. Germline lookup yields CDR1 MDHEN and CDR2 SYDVKM. The V and J ends lost 3 bases and 8 bases, in that order; junction bases with no gene match: 9.

This clonotype was seen once. This sequence joins TRBV29-1 and TRBJ2-5; 9 nucleotides align to TRBD1. CDR3 size: 18 residues. CDR1 and CDR2 from the germline V gene are SQVTM and ANQGSEA. V lost 6 bases to trimming and J lost 2 bases; unmatched junction nucleotides: 19. The CDR3 coding sequence is TGCAGCGTCAGGGGGGGCCCATCACAGGGGGCACGACAAGAGACCCAGTACTTC. This translates into CSVRGGPSQGARQETQYF.

In this sample, this clonotype turned up many times. J is TRBJ2-1 and V is TRBV11-2; 9 nucleotides align to TRBD2. Looked up from germline, CDR1 is SGHAT and CDR2 is FQNNGV. The V segment lost 1 base and the J segment 8 bases; nucleotides outside the gene matches: 6. This CDR3 comprises 15 residues. The CDR3, as DNA: TGTGCCAGCAGCTTAGGTAGCGGGAGTCCCCATGAGCAGTTCTTC. Residues: CASSLGSGSPHEQFF.

Details on this clonotype: Given a much more abundant clone one base away, this may be a read error. This chain joins TRBV12-3 or TRBV12-4 and TRBJ2-1; 8 bases agree with TRBD1. The CDR3 extends over 14 amino acids. The CDR3 coding sequence is TGTGCCAGCAGTGTGGACAGGGTTAGGAATGAGCAGTCCTTC. Its protein is CASSVDRVRNEQSF.

A few counts support this clonotype. J is TRBJ2-1 and V is TRBV28, with 8 bases fitting TRBD1. The germline gives CDR1 MDHEN, CDR2 SYDVKM. V was clipped by 2 bases and J by 8 bases; unmatched bases: 17. The CDR3 sequence is 18 residues long. CDR3 protein: CASSLGGTGRSLYHEQFF. Here the CDR3 DNA reads TGTGCCAGCAGTTTAGGCGGGACAGGCCGGAGTCTTTATCATGAGCAGTTCTTC.

This clonotype was observed a few times. V usage is TRBV3-1 and J usage is TRBJ1-5; D call uncertain. V was cut by 1 base and J by 7 bases, with 11 bases left in between. CDR1 is LGHDT and CDR2 is YNNKEL in the germline V gene (reference sequence). The CDR3 has 14 residues. The CDR3 DNA reads TGTGCCAGCAGCCAAGCCTGGGGTAGGCAGCCCCAGCATTTT. Residues: CASSQAWGRQPQHF.

The V and J genes are TRBV6-1 and TRBJ2-7; D is unclear. This CDR3 spans 11 amino acids. The germline gives CDR1 MNHNS, CDR2 SASEGT. Trimming left V 6 bases short and J 7 bases short, with 10 bases between. The CDR3 nucleotides read TGTGCCAGCAGGAAGTTGGGGGAGCAGTACTTC. Encoded protein: CASRKLGEQYF.

Many counts were recorded for this clonotype. This sequence joins TRBV5-1 and TRBJ1-6; D ambiguous. CDR1 and CDR2 (germline): SGHRS, YFSETQ. Trimming left V 0 bases short and J 3 bases short, with 4 bases between. The CDR3 totals 14 residues. The CDR3 DNA reads TGCGCCAGCAGCTTGGAAATCTATAATTCACCCCTCCACTTT. Its protein is CASSLEIYNSPLHF. Filled out from reference TRBV5-1 and TRBJ1-6, the complete variable domain reads KAGVTQTPRYLIKTRGQQVTLSCSPISGHRSVSWYQQTPGQGLQFLFEYFSETQRNKGNFPGRFSGRQFSNSRSEMNVSTLELGDSALYLCASSLEIYNSPLHFGNGTRLTVT.

This clonotype was counted at least ten times. The chain combines TRBV7-9 with TRBJ1-1; 7 bases map to TRBD1. Per the germline V gene, CDR1 is SEHNR and CDR2 is FQNEAQ (reference sequence). V was pared by 5 bases and J by 3 bases, with 6 bases of the junction left unmatched. The CDR3 runs 14 residues. CDR3 protein: CASSHRDSHTEAFF. CDR3 nucleotide sequence: TGTGCCAGCAGCCACCGGGACAGCCACACTGAAGCTTTCTTT. Full variable domain (missing parts from reference TRBV7-9 and TRBJ1-1): DTGVSQNPRHKITKRGQNVTFRCDPISEHNRLYWYRQTLGQGPEFLTYFQNEAQLEKSRLLSDRFSAERPKGSFSTLEIQRTEQGDSAMYLCASSHRDSHTEAFFGQGTRLTVV.

This clonotype was counted only a few times. The V gene is TRBV11-1, the J gene TRBJ2-7; D is undetermined. Trimming took 4 bases from V and 7 from J, leaving 17 bases between them. The length of the CDR3 is 14 residues. Germline V gene lookup returns CDR1 SGHAT and CDR2 FQDESV (reference sequence). CDR3 loop: CASSSLTGLGEQYF. The DNA of the CDR3 is TGTGCCAGCAGCTCCCTCACCGGTTTGGGTGAGCAGTACTTC. Full variable domain (outside the CDR3, taken from reference TRBV11-1 and TRBJ2-7): EAEVAQSPRYKITEKSQAVAFWCDPISGHATLYWYRQILGQGPELLVQFQDESVVDDSQLPKDRFSAERLKGVDSTLKIQPAELGDSAMYLCASSSLTGLGEQYFGPGTRLTVT.